This T cell receptor beta chain was identified during a study of T cells expressing NK-cell markers. In the study overall: Serological testing identified most of the eight sequenced donors as HCMV-seropositive and one as seronegative.

CDR3 length equals 15 residues. The cDNA for TCR beta came from 5'RACE template switching with UMIs. Reanalyzing the 5' RACE reads, TCRdb keeps one entry per CDR3 protein, without DNA. Found here are 350,000 to 500,000 distinct CDR3 sequences; the top ten clones hold 7.3%. Study results and caveats: These same clonotypes (in several donors) also led the CD3+CD56-NKG2C+ fraction. Each of over 5 donors carried dominant NKG2C+ clonotypes accounting for about 1.0-7.0% of CD8+ T cells.

In the case of this clonotype: The antigen is undetermined.

The receptor was isolated from a woman between 18 and 69 years old in good health. Sequencing input: blood T cells: a sorted CD56 or NKG2C T cell subset, CD4+ or CD8+ T cells, or bulk PBMC T cells (not recorded which). This chain joins TRBV12-3 or TRBV12-4 and TRBJ2-7; TCRdb designates TRBD1, a call that cannot be tested without DNA. The CDR3 sequence is CATSRVGGFSYEQYF.